This T cell receptor (beta chain) was profiled in a study of OX40 agonist ivuxolimab in advanced cancers. The germline V gene encodes CDR1 SQVTM and CDR2 ANQGSEA. The CDR3 runs to 13 residues. V was trimmed by 3 bases and J by 6 bases, leaving 15 bases between them. Only in-frame clones appear in the TCRdb table, and some are missing; sequencing was by immunoSEQ multiplex PCR. The sample includes roughly 80,000 clones, roughly 80% of them seen just once. This TCR was sampled from an adult with an advanced solid tumor such as melanoma, head and neck, liver or kidney cancer. Source: CD4+ or CD8+ T cells sorted from blood, taken in a trial of the OX40 agonist ivuxolimab. The chain couples TRBV29-1 to TRBJ2-7, with D possibly called TRBD1 or TRBD2 (5 bases each). CDR3: CSVDTEGRAEQYF. As DNA, the CDR3 is TGCAGCGTTGATACAGAGGGGCGAGCCGAGCAGTACTTC.